A single sample is the source of the 10 T cell receptor beta chains below, sequenced in a study of CD8+CD57+ T cells in acquired aplastic anemia. Genomic DNA acted as the template from which TCR beta VDJ combination and CDR3 sequence profiling were carried out. TCRdb ran MiXCR on the reads and lists one entry per CDR3 protein. The table shows more than 250,000 distinct CDR3 sequences, with 56% occurring only once. Sequencing was done on a sample of sorted CD4+, CD8+, or CD8+CD57+ T cells (not recorded which) from PBMCs. The receptors shown here come from a human donor with severe aplastic anemia or a healthy control (not recorded which).

The chain has TRBV2 and TRBJ2-7; 10 bases are a match to TRBD2. The CDR3 loop spans 12 amino acids. Germline CDR1 is SNHLY and CDR2 is FYNNEI. With V trimmed by 9 bases and J by 3 bases, 2 bases remained unmatched. The CDR3 loop reads CARGTSDYEQYF. The CDR3 nucleotides read TGTGCCAGAGGGACTAGCGACTACGAGCAGTACTTC.

The CDR3 protein is CASKRLAGETGELFF. The CDR3 DNA follows: TGTGCCAGCAAAAGACTAGCGGGGGAGACCGGGGAGCTGTTTTTT. V is TRBV19 and J is TRBJ2-2; 12 bases fit TRBD2. CDR1 LNHDA and CDR2 SQIVND come from the germline V gene (reference sequence). This CDR3 has 15 amino acids. Unmatched junction bases numbered 7, after V lost 9 bases and J lost 5 bases.

The chain joins TRBV2 to TRBJ2-1, with D perhaps matching TRBD2 (5 bases). Germline V CDR1 and CDR2: SNHLY, FYNNEI. The CDR3 sequence is 12 residues long. The V and J ends lost 3 bases and 8 bases respectively, with 8 bases between them. The CDR3 DNA follows: TGTGCCAGCAGTGACAGAGGGCATGAGCAGTTCTTC. It is translated as CASSDRGHEQFF.

The CDR3 loop reads CSVLGEAVGYTF. The CDR3 coding sequence is TGCAGCGTTCTAGGAGAGGCAGTTGGCTACACCTTC. The chain joins TRBV29-1 to TRBJ1-2; D is undetermined. Germline CDR1 and CDR2: SQVTM and ANQGSEA. Deletions cut 5 bases from V and 7 bases from J, with 14 bases between. CDR3 size: 12 residues.

The chain joins TRBV20-1 to TRBJ2-5; tentatively, D is TRBD1 (5 bases). V was clipped by 8 bases and J by 5 bases, with 12 bases between them. CDR3 size: 11 residues. Germline V lookup: CDR1 DFQATT, CDR2 SNEGSKA (reference sequence). CDR3 DNA sequence: TGCAGTCCTGGTGGGGCTGAGACCCAGTACTTC. Its translation is CSPGGAETQYF.

The J gene is TRBJ2-3, the V gene TRBV4-2; D call uncertain. Trimming removed 0 bases at V and 0 bases at J, with 4 bases between. The germline V gene has CDR1 LGHNA and CDR2 YNFKEQ. The CDR3 has 14 residues. The CDR3 region has the DNA TGTGCCAGCAGCCAAGATCTGAGCACAGATACGCAGTATTTT. Translated, it gives CASSQDLSTDTQYF.

This clonotype was picked up many times. CDR3 region: CASSLKEGLATFF. CDR3 in DNA: TGTGCCAGCAGCTTAAAAGAGGGATTGGCGACTTTCTTT. The V and J genes are TRBV7-9 and TRBJ1-1; no firm D call. CDR3 length equals 13 residues. Trimming took off 2 bases at V and 12 bases at J, with 16 bases between the two ends. Germline V gene data show CDR1 as SEHNR and CDR2 as FQNEAQ (reference sequence). Filled out from reference TRBV7-9 and TRBJ1-1, the complete variable domain reads DTGVSQNPRHKITKRGQNVTFRCDPISEHNRLYWYRQTLGQGPEFLTYFQNEAQLEKSRLLSDRFSAERPKGSFSTLEIQRTEQGDSAMYLCASSLKEGLATFFGQGTRLTVV.

Regarding this clonotype: Given the absence of the conserved phenylalanine or tryptophan at the CDR3 end, a read error is likely. This sequence joins TRBV25-1 and TRBJ2-1; D gene unclear. Looked up from germline, CDR1 is MGHDK and CDR2 is SYGVNS. The CDR3 runs to 18 residues. The DNA for the CDR3 is TGTGCCAGCAGTGAAGACCCCTACGGGTCGAGGTCCTACAGTGAGCAGTTCCTC. This codes for CASSEDPYGSRSYSEQFL.

The table lists this clonotype with a count of one. The J gene is TRBJ2-7, the V gene TRBV12-5; 7 positions match TRBD2. The CDR3 totals 14 residues. The trim removed 5 bases at V and 1 base at J, leaving 5 bases unmatched. Germline V gene lookup returns CDR1 LGHNT and CDR2 FRNRAP. The CDR3 region is CASGAGEVSYEQYF. The DNA for the CDR3 is TGTGCTAGTGGTGCGGGGGAGGTTTCCTACGAGCAGTACTTC. The full variable domain, its missing parts supplied by reference TRBV12-5 and TRBJ2-7, is DARVTQTPRHKVTEMGQEVTMRCQPILGHNTVFWYRQTMMQGLELLAYFRNRAPLDDSGMPKDRFSAEMPDATLATLKIQPSEPRDSAVYFCASGAGEVSYEQYFGPGTRLTVT.

Turning to this clonotype: One end of the junction fails to match germline, which may point to a read error. This chain joins TRBV5-6 and TRBJ1-5; D is possibly TRBD1 (5 bases). This CDR3 is built from 16 residues. The germline V gene encodes CDR1 SGHDT and CDR2 YYEEEE. CDR3 sequence (DNA): TGTGCCAGCAGCTCCTGGGACGGGGGGAGCAATCTGCCCCAGCATTTT. Translated: CASSSWDGGSNLPQHF.